A single sample is the source of the 23 T cell receptor beta chains below, sequenced in a study of T cell clonotyping in hematopoietic cell transplantation. Profiling relied on immunoSEQ multiplex PCR, and the TCRdb table lists in-frame clones only, not all of them. The sample has roughly 38,000 clones, over 70% seen once. Sequences were obtained from peripheral blood mononuclear cells. The receptors come from a woman in her forties in good health. Some clones in this sample may be carry-over from other donors' samples.

The rearrangement links TRBV9 to TRBJ2-1; the match to TRBD2 covers 9 bases. V lost 3 bases to trimming and J lost 10 bases; unmatched junction nucleotides: 14. Germline V gene data show CDR1 as SGDLS and CDR2 as YYNGEE. The CDR3 extends over 16 amino acids. CDR3 DNA: TGTGCCAGCAGCGCGGATAGCGGGAGATCTTTTGGCGAGCAGTTCTTC. This codes for CASSADSGRSFGEQFF.

A single count supports this clone. The CDR3: CASSTRGTGSNEQFF. In DNA, the CDR3 is TGTGCCAGCAGCACACGAGGGACAGGGTCCAATGAGCAGTTCTTC. This chain links TRBV7-2 with TRBJ2-1, with TRBD1 matching over 9 bases. The J segment lost 6 bases and the V segment lost 5 bases, leaving 8 bases of the junction unmatched. Germline lookup yields CDR1 SGHTA and CDR2 FQGNSA. The CDR3 contains 15 residues.

The chain links TRBV6-1 to TRBJ2-3; TRBD2 is a possible D gene (6 bases). From germline, CDR1 is MNHNS and CDR2 SASEGT. Deletions cut 5 bases from V and 2 bases from J, with 14 bases between. The CDR3 totals 15 residues. The CDR3 coding sequence is TGTGCCAGCAGTTCCCGACTAGATTTCACAGATACGCAGTATTTT. Protein product: CASSSRLDFTDTQYF.

The rearrangement joins TRBV7-3 to TRBJ2-3; D is undetermined. CDR1 and CDR2 from the germline V gene are SGHTA and FQGTGA. V lost 2 bases and J lost 6, with 9 bases in between. This CDR3 is built from 13 residues. DNA of the CDR3: TGTGCCAGCAGCTTATCCCCGAAGGATACGCAGTATTTT. This codes for CASSLSPKDTQYF.

This clone was detected only once. CDR3 DNA sequence: TGTGCCAGCAGCCACTACTTGGGGGCAGAATCCTACAATGAGCAGTTCTTC. It encodes CASSHYLGAESYNEQFF. The chain carries TRBV7-2 and TRBJ2-1; D possibly corresponds to TRBD1 (6 bases). The V end lost 5 bases, the J end lost 1 base, and 18 bases lay between the germline ends. The CDR3 is made up of 17 amino acids. Germline V gives CDR1 SGHTA, CDR2 FQGNSA.

This clone came up once. The V and J genes are TRBV11-1 and TRBJ1-1; D is unresolved. V lost 3 bases to trimming and J lost 1 base, with 9 bases between them. The CDR3 sequence is 14 residues long. Per germline, CDR1 SGHAT and CDR2 FQDESV (reference sequence). This CDR3 is CASSFEPENTEAFF. The CDR3 coding sequence is TGTGCCAGCAGCTTCGAGCCTGAGAACACTGAAGCTTTCTTT.

With respect to this clone: Its ends do not fully match the called genes, so a read error is possible. J is TRBJ2-5 and V is TRBV7-7; D may be TRBD2 (5 bases). Germline loops: CDR1 SSHAT, CDR2 FNYEAQ (reference sequence). The CDR3 loop spans 15 amino acids. CDR3 bases: TGTGCTAGCAGCCTGGGGAGCGGCAGTCAAGAGACCCAGTACTTC. This translates into CASSLGSGSQETQYF.

V gene TRBV27 combines with J gene TRBJ2-1, with 8 bases lining up with TRBD1. Per germline, CDR1 MNHEY and CDR2 SMNVEV (reference sequence). This CDR3 is built from 16 residues. V dropped 2 bases and J dropped 9; count of bases not matched to a gene: 12. CDR3: CASSLRAGQEGREQFF. The CDR3 nucleotides read TGTGCCAGCAGTTTAAGGGCGGGACAGGAGGGACGTGAGCAGTTCTTC.

This chain uses TRBV5-6 with TRBJ2-5, with 8 nucleotides matching TRBD2. Per the germline V gene, CDR1 is SGHDT and CDR2 is YYEEEE. The CDR3 is made up of 15 amino acids. The V segment lost 0 bases and the J segment 5 bases; nucleotides outside the gene matches: 6. CDR3 sequence reads: CASSLASGSRETQYF. The CDR3 region has the DNA TGTGCCAGCAGCTTGGCGAGCGGGAGTCGTGAGACCCAGTACTTC. Drawing the rest from reference TRBV5-6 and TRBJ2-5, the complete variable domain is DAGVTQSPTHLIKTRGQQVTLRCSPKSGHDTVSWYQQALGQGPQFIFQYYEEEERQRGNFPDRFSGHQFPNYSSELNVNALLLGDSALYLCASSLASGSRETQYFGPGTRLLVL.

This clone came up a few times. V is TRBV18 and J is TRBJ2-7; tentatively, D is TRBD1 or TRBD2 (6 bases each). Looked up from germline, CDR1 is KGHSH and CDR2 is LQKENI. This CDR3 has 13 amino acids. V dropped 6 bases and J dropped 6 bases, with 15 bases sitting between them. The CDR3 here is CASSPPGGFEQYF. DNA of the CDR3: TGTGCCAGCTCCCCCCCCGGGGGCTTCGAGCAGTACTTC. Looking up the rest from reference TRBV18 and TRBJ2-7 gives the full variable domain: NAGVMQNPRHLVRRRGQEARLRCSPMKGHSHVYWYRQLPEEGLKFMVYLQKENIIDESGMPKERFSAEFPKEGPSILRIQQVVRGDSAAYFCASSPPGGFEQYFGPGTRLTVT.

The chain combines TRBV5-4 with TRBJ2-7; the D is unclear. The CDR3 is 12 residues long. CDR1 and CDR2 (germline): SGHNT, YYREEE (reference sequence). The V and J ends lost 0 bases and 4 bases respectively, with 5 bases between them. The chain's CDR3 is CASSLVGYEQYF. The CDR3 DNA reads TGTGCCAGCAGCTTGGTCGGGTACGAGCAGTACTTC.

V is TRBV11-2 and J is TRBJ2-5; possible D gene TRBD2, 5 bases. Trimming stripped 2 bases from V and 1 base from J, with 11 bases between. Per the germline V gene, CDR1 is SGHAT and CDR2 is FQNNGV. The CDR3 runs to 15 residues. DNA for the CDR3: TGTGCCAGCAGCTTAAACCCGGGAAGCCAAGAGACCCAGTACTTC. Translation gives CASSLNPGSQETQYF.

In this sample, this clone turned up once. The gene calls are TRBV28 and TRBJ1-2, with no clear D. Per the germline V gene, CDR1 is MDHEN and CDR2 is SYDVKM. Trimming stripped 8 bases from V and 4 bases from J, with 11 bases between. The CDR3 length is 12 residues. CDR3 loop: CASFRASYGYTF. The CDR3 DNA reads TGTGCCAGCTTTCGGGCTAGCTATGGCTACACCTTC.

This clone has only one observation. V usage is TRBV2 and J usage is TRBJ1-5; 7 nucleotides line up with TRBD1. This CDR3 contains 15 residues. With 8 bases clipped from V and 2 bases from J, the junction kept 9 bases outside the gene matches. Germline values: CDR1 SNHLY, CDR2 FYNNEI. The CDR3 nucleotides are TGTGCCAGCGCATCAGACAGGGACGGCAATCAGCCCCAGCATTTT. Amino acid sequence: CASASDRDGNQPQHF. Complete variable domain (other parts from reference TRBV2 and TRBJ1-5): EPEVTQTPSHQVTQMGQEVILRCVPISNHLYFYWYRQILGQKVEFLVSFYNNEISEKSEIFDDQFSVERPDGSNFTLKIRSTKLEDSAMYFCASASDRDGNQPQHFGDGTRLSIL.

The chain combines TRBV5-5 with TRBJ2-1, with TRBD2 identical over 11 bases. CDR1 and CDR2 from the germline V gene are SGHKS and YYEKEE (reference sequence). Unmatched junction bases numbered 7, after V lost 4 bases and J lost 1 base. The CDR3 is made up of 17 amino acids. CDR3: CASSPETSGASYNEQFF. As DNA, the CDR3 is TGTGCCAGCAGCCCAGAGACTAGCGGGGCATCCTACAATGAGCAGTTCTTC.

The chain links TRBV25-1 to TRBJ2-5; the match to TRBD1 covers 9 bases. J was trimmed by 4 bases and V by 3 bases; bases with no gene match: 6. Germline CDR1 and CDR2: MGHDK and SYGVNS. This CDR3 comprises 15 residues. The CDR3: CASSDPGTGLETQYF. CDR3 coding DNA: TGTGCCAGCAGTGACCCCGGGACAGGGTTAGAGACCCAGTACTTC. The full variable domain, with the rest looked up from reference TRBV25-1 and TRBJ2-5, is EADIYQTPRYLVIGTGKKITLECSQTMGHDKMYWYQQDPGMELHLIHYSYGVNSTEKGDLSSESTVSRIRTEHFPLTLESARPSHTSQYLCASSDPGTGLETQYFGPGTRLLVL.

This chain uses TRBV2 with TRBJ1-4, with D maybe TRBD1 (5 bases). The germline V gene encodes CDR1 SNHLY and CDR2 FYNNEI. V gave up 3 bases and J gave up 6 bases, with 11 bases separating them. The CDR3 has 14 residues. Here the CDR3 reads CASSDMQGDEKLFF. The DNA for the CDR3 is TGTGCCAGCAGTGATATGCAAGGGGATGAAAAACTGTTTTTT.

The V and J genes are TRBV5-4 and TRBJ2-2; D is perhaps TRBD1 (6 bases). Trimming left V 4 bases short and J 13 bases short, with 17 bases between. The CDR3 runs 13 residues. Per germline, CDR1 SGHNT and CDR2 YYREEE (reference sequence). CDR3 coding DNA: TGTGCCAGCAGCAGAAACAACAGGGTGCGGCTGTTTTTT. Amino acids: CASSRNNRVRLFF.

This clone was detected only a few times. V gene TRBV7-8 combines with J gene TRBJ2-1, with D hard to call. This CDR3 spans 13 amino acids. Germline loops: CDR1 SGHVS, CDR2 FQNEAQ. V was pared by 7 bases and J by 5 bases, with 12 bases between. Here the CDR3 reads CASTAQWNNEQFF. The CDR3 nucleotides read TGTGCCAGCACCGCTCAGTGGAACAATGAGCAGTTCTTC.

CDR3 amino acids: CASSFGTGVYEQYF. CDR3 DNA: TGTGCCAGCAGCTTCGGGACAGGGGTCTACGAGCAGTACTTC. The V and J genes are TRBV5-4 and TRBJ2-7; 10 bases map to TRBD1. The CDR3 sequence is 14 residues long. The ends lost 2 bases at V and 3 bases at J; junction bases unmatched: 2. Per the germline V gene, CDR1 is SGHNT and CDR2 is YYREEE (reference sequence).

This chain uses TRBV19 with TRBJ1-2; 7 bases line up with TRBD1. The CDR3 loop spans 15 amino acids. Trimming at V came to 1 base and at J to 4 bases, leaving 6 bases not matched to a gene. Per germline, CDR1 LNHDA and CDR2 SQIVND (reference sequence). The CDR3 DNA is TGTGCCAGTAGTATAGGCCGGGACAGAGGCTATGGCTACACCTTC. Amino acids: CASSIGRDRGYGYTF.

The V call is TRBV4-1, the J call TRBJ1-1, with D tentatively TRBD1 (5 bases). Per germline, CDR1 MGHRA and CDR2 YSYEKL. Trimming left V 5 bases short and J 1 base short, with 20 bases between. The CDR3 sequence is 17 residues long. CDR3 in amino acids: CASSSHTLGQRNTEAFF. The CDR3 DNA reads TGCGCCAGCAGCTCCCACACCCTGGGGCAGAGGAACACTGAAGCTTTCTTT.

In its sample, this clone was seen once. The chain couples TRBV19 to TRBJ2-1; no firm D call. V shed 1 base and J shed 6 bases, with 7 bases lying between them. Germline values: CDR1 LNHDA, CDR2 SQIVND (reference sequence). This CDR3 region has 13 residues. The CDR3 bases are TGTGCCAGTAGTATAGTAGGAGTCAATGAGCAGTTCTTC. Translating gives CASSIVGVNEQFF.